The present T cell receptor beta chain was sequenced within a study of CD8 T cells in ankylosing spondylitis. This clonotype was picked up many times. With 3 bases removed from V and 5 bases from J, the gap between germline ends came to 10 bases. The CDR3 contains 13 residues. Germline V CDR1 and CDR2: SGHVS, FNYEAQ. TCRdb redid the calling of the 5' RACE reads with MiXCR, one entry per CDR3 protein. There are tens of thousands of distinct CDR3 sequences in the sample; 6% occur only once, and about 12% lies in the top ten. This clonotype was obtained from a male donor with ankylosing spondylitis or in good health (not recorded which). The V gene is TRBV7-6, the J gene TRBJ2-5, with a possible D match to TRBD2 (6 bases). Material: blood, either unsorted or a sorted T cell fraction (not recorded which). The CDR3 coding sequence is TGTGCCAGCAGCTTGGGGAGGATGGAGACCCAGTACTTC. It specifies CASSLGRMETQYF.